The clone carrying this T cell receptor (beta chain) occurred many times. No antigen is known for it. Physicians reached a diagnosis by relying on clinical symptoms, serum thyroxine, TRAb, thyroid ultrasound and orbital computed tomography. These data belong to a study of Graves' ophthalmopathy and Graves' hyperthyroidism. For the study at large: Hyperthyroidism counted as stable given no ophthalmopathy within 18 months of follow-up. Study-level findings and limits: Clonotypes were expanded in thyroid at above 0.001 frequency, and most also appeared in blood.

Amplifying from RNA transcripts, the study obtained TCR beta CDR3 regions. An opening RT-PCR round employed HTBI primers and preceded a second-round multiplex PCR. Via MiXCR, TCRdb re-called the multiplex PCR reads, giving one row per CDR3 protein. The sample carries more than 1,000,000 distinct CDR3 sequences, about 35% recorded once. The CDR3 has 14 amino acids. The germline V and J ends were trimmed by 4 bases and 4 bases, with 13 bases remaining between them. The chain employs TRBV12-3 or TRBV12-4 and TRBJ1-2; no clear D gene. Sequences were obtained from peripheral blood or thyroid tissue (not recorded which). The clonotype was recovered from an adult man with Graves' hyperthyroidism. CDR3 residues: CASSSGRVSYGYTF. The DNA for the CDR3 is TGTGCCAGCAGTTCCGGTCGAGTCAGCTATGGCTACACCTTC.